This T cell receptor beta chain was sequenced for a study of regulatory T cells in long-lasting Graves disease. This clonotype was seen many times. The antigen remains undetermined. The time point denotes: newly diagnosed GD, antithyroid drugs for less than 3 months. PBMCs were the source of the RNA used for TCR sequencing. Study outcomes and limitations: TCR diversity was lower in persistent than newly diagnosed Graves' disease.

Construction of the TCR beta libraries employed iRepertoire HTBI primers in conjunction with Arm-PCR of CDR3 regions. TCRdb reanalysed the multiplex PCR reads using MiXCR and keeps one entry per CDR3 protein. The sample gives some 370,000 distinct CDR3 sequences, 10% to 15% of which show up once; about 20% is in the top ten. Germline V lookup: CDR1 SQVTM, CDR2 ANQGSEA. The CDR3 totals 16 residues. V lost 0 bases to trimming and J lost 3 bases, with 15 bases between them. The same sample was also studied in work on T cells in Graves' hyperthyroidism and ophthalmopathy. From that paper: A set of HTBI primers served as the primers for a first-round RT-PCR of the TCR CDR3.

This rearrangement joins TRBV29-1 to TRBJ2-1; D is perhaps TRBD1 or TRBD2 (5 bases each). The origin of this receptor is a woman younger than 35 with Graves disease. Sample: peripheral blood mononuclear cells (PBMCs), taken at new diagnosis, from a patient treated with antithyroid drugs. This CDR3 reads CSVEDLGNRIYNEQFF. In nucleotides, the CDR3 is TGCAGCGTTGAAGATCTCGGGAACAGGATCTACAATGAGCAGTTCTTC.